These T cell receptor beta chains were read from a single sample in a study of blood T cells in healthy people across ages. MiXCR, applied by TCRdb to the 5' RACE reads, yields one record per CDR3 protein. Of roughly 2 million distinct CDR3 sequences in the sample, approximately 50% were seen once. Input material: blood. The receptor source for this set is a woman aged 40 to 50 in good health. CDR3s include the opening cysteine and the closing phenylalanine or tryptophan. Fields, in order: D gene, J gene, clone size, V gene, CDR3 DNA, CDR3 protein. The D gene is left open where the match is weak. For some rows the clone size is stated as once, few or many, or as a class when expanded; others skip it.

d_gene: -
j_gene: TRBJ2-7
abundance: -
v_gene: TRBV27
CDR3nt: TGTGCCAGCAGCCAACTAGCACCGCCTGACGAGCAGTACTTC
CDR3aa: CASSQLAPPDEQYF

d_gene: -
j_gene: TRBJ1-5
abundance: few
v_gene: TRBV6-6
CDR3nt: TGTGCCAGCAAGGATAGCAATCAGCCCCAGCATTTT
CDR3aa: CASKDSNQPQHF

d_gene: -
j_gene: TRBJ2-3
abundance: few
v_gene: TRBV15
CDR3nt: TGTGCCACCACCTGGGGGGCGATTGAAACGCAGTATTTT
CDR3aa: CATTWGAIETQYF

d_gene: -
j_gene: TRBJ2-7
abundance: -
v_gene: TRBV7-2
CDR3nt: TGTGCCAGCAGCCCGAGGGGGAGCACGTACAATGAGCAGTACTTC
CDR3aa: CASSPRGSTYNEQYF

d_gene: -
j_gene: TRBJ1-1
abundance: -
v_gene: TRBV7-2
CDR3nt: TGTGCCAGCAGCTTAACCGGGGCGGGGAACACTGAAGCTTTCTTT
CDR3aa: CASSLTGAGNTEAFF

d_gene: -
j_gene: TRBJ2-3
abundance: once
v_gene: TRBV6-5
CDR3nt: TGTGCCAGCAGCCTAACTGCTGTAACAGATACGCAGTATTTT
CDR3aa: CASSLTAVTDTQYF

d_gene: -
j_gene: TRBJ1-2
abundance: few
v_gene: TRBV4-3
CDR3nt: TGCGCCAGCAGCCAAGTCGTGGGGGATGGCTACACCTTC
CDR3aa: CASSQVVGDGYTF

d_gene: -
j_gene: TRBJ1-2
abundance: many
v_gene: TRBV7-2
CDR3nt: TGTGCCAGCAGCTTAGGTGGGGCTGGCTACACCTTC
CDR3aa: CASSLGGAGYTF

d_gene: TRBD1
j_gene: TRBJ2-6
abundance: few
v_gene: TRBV7-9
CDR3nt: TGTGCCAGCAGGAAGAGGACAGGAACGAGCTCTGGGGCCAACGTCCTGACTTTC
CDR3aa: CASRKRTGTSSGANVLTF

d_gene: -
j_gene: TRBJ1-1
abundance: -
v_gene: TRBV7-6
CDR3nt: TGTGCCAGCAGCTTAAATTTGGGGGCGGACACTGAAGCTTTCTTT
CDR3aa: CASSLNLGADTEAFF

d_gene: TRBD1
j_gene: TRBJ1-2
abundance: -
v_gene: TRBV28
CDR3nt: TGTGCCAGCAGTTTATTGGCGGACAGGGGGATTTATGGCTACACCTTC
CDR3aa: CASSLLADRGIYGYTF

d_gene: -
j_gene: TRBJ1-4
abundance: -
v_gene: TRBV20-1
CDR3nt: TGCAGTGCTCGAATACCCCGGGGAGGGTCTAATGAAAAACTGTTTTTT
CDR3aa: CSARIPRGGSNEKLFF

d_gene: TRBD1
j_gene: TRBJ1-2
abundance: -
v_gene: TRBV4-1
CDR3nt: TGCGCCAGCAGCCACATCGGGGGGACAGGGGGAGGCTATGGCTACACCTTC
CDR3aa: CASSHIGGTGGGYGYTF

d_gene: -
j_gene: TRBJ2-1
abundance: -
v_gene: TRBV12-5
CDR3nt: TGTGCTAGTGGTCTAGACAGGCTTAGCTCCTACAATGAGCAGTTCTTC
CDR3aa: CASGLDRLSSYNEQFF

d_gene: -
j_gene: TRBJ2-3
abundance: -
v_gene: TRBV12-3/TRBV12-4
CDR3nt: TGTGCCACTTGGCAGGGGCGTAGCACAGATACGCAGTATTTT
CDR3aa: CATWQGRSTDTQYF

d_gene: -
j_gene: TRBJ2-7
abundance: few
v_gene: TRBV4-2
CDR3nt: TGTGCCAGCAGCTTTCAGGGAGAATCCGAGCAGTACTTC
CDR3aa: CASSFQGESEQYF

d_gene: TRBD2
j_gene: TRBJ2-1
abundance: -
v_gene: TRBV9
CDR3nt: TGTGCCAGCAGCTCGACCCCTAGCGGGGGTTTAAATGAGCAGTTCTTC
CDR3aa: CASSSTPSGGLNEQFF